Each of the 29 T cell receptor beta chains below was sequenced from the same sample in a study of T cell responses to AZD1222 COVID-19 vaccine. The assay was immunoSEQ multiplex PCR, and TCRdb's table has in-frame clones only and misses some. The sample includes around 84,000 clones, roughly 88% of them seen just once. The sample was peripheral blood, taken on day 0 of AZD1222 vaccination. These receptors came from an adult in good health.

This rearrangement joins TRBV15 to TRBJ1-2; weak D call: TRBD1 (6 bases). Trimming left V 2 bases short and J 3 bases short, with 10 bases between. The CDR3 length is 14 residues. Germline V gives CDR1 LNHNV, CDR2 YYDKDF (reference sequence). The DNA of the CDR3 is TGTGCCACCAGCAGAAGGGCAGGGGACTATGGCTACACCTTC. This sequence encodes CATSRRAGDYGYTF.

J is TRBJ2-3 and V is TRBV5-1; D uncertain. This CDR3 has 11 amino acids. Between the trimmed V and J ends, which lost 3 bases and 14 bases, there was a span of 13 bases. Germline V lookup: CDR1 SGHRS, CDR2 YFSETQ. CDR3 sequence (DNA): TGCGCCAGCAGCTCGCGGAAGGGCCGGTATTTT. Translated: CASSSRKGRYF.

V and J are TRBV7-3 and TRBJ2-1; D could derive from TRBD1 or TRBD2 (5 bases each). Germline CDR1 SGHTA, CDR2 FQGTGA. The CDR3 spans 20 residues. V lost 5 bases and J 0 bases, leaving 26 bases between the germline ends. CDR3 sequence: CASSLGTPGTKRSSYNEQFF. In DNA form, the CDR3 reads TGTGCCAGCAGCCTTGGGACCCCTGGTACTAAGCGGAGCTCCTACAATGAGCAGTTCTTC.

The V gene is TRBV7-3, the J gene TRBJ2-2; TRBD2 matches at 11 bases. Germline V gene sequence: CDR1 SGHTA, CDR2 FQGTGA. J lost 0 bases, V lost 5 bases, and 2 bases had no gene match. The CDR3 consists of 16 residues. The CDR3 region is CASSGSGGANTGELFF. CDR3 DNA sequence: TGTGCCAGCAGCGGTAGCGGGGGGGCGAACACCGGGGAGCTGTTTTTT. The full variable domain, with the rest looked up from reference TRBV7-3 and TRBJ2-2, is GAGVSQTPSNKVTEKGKYVELRCDPISGHTALYWYRQSLGQGPEFLIYFQGTGAADDSGLPNDRFFAVRPEGSVSTLKIQRTERGDSAVYLCASSGSGGANTGELFFGEGSRLTVL.

The chain is built from TRBV5-4 and TRBJ2-5, with 7 bases matching TRBD1. Losses at the gene ends were 0 bases for V and 2 bases for J; bases not matched to a gene: 7. Germline CDR1 SGHNT, CDR2 YYREEE (reference sequence). There are 16 residues in the CDR3. The DNA of the CDR3 is TGTGCCAGCAGCTTGGTTCCCTCGGGACAGCAAGAGACCCAGTACTTC. This translates into CASSLVPSGQQETQYF.

This chain connects TRBV13 to TRBJ1-2; D possibly corresponds to TRBD1 (5 bases). This CDR3 region has 15 residues. V gave up 5 bases and J gave up 1 base, with 14 bases separating them. Looked up from germline, CDR1 is PRHDT and CDR2 is FYEKMQ (reference sequence). The CDR3 bases are TGTGCCAGCAGCCAAGGACGGGGGGGTAACTATGGCTACACCTTC. This codes for CASSQGRGGNYGYTF.

A single count supports this clone. The V call is TRBV2, the J call TRBJ1-5; no clear D. Per the germline V gene, CDR1 is SNHLY and CDR2 is FYNNEI. V lost 2 bases, J lost 3 bases, and 8 bases lay in between. The CDR3 covers 14 residues. The CDR3 bases are TGTGCCAGCAGTGAATTCCTGGACAATCAGCCCCAGCATTTT. The encoded protein is CASSEFLDNQPQHF.

The V call is TRBV2, the J call TRBJ1-2; TRBD1 is a possible D gene (6 bases). Germline V gene lookup returns CDR1 SNHLY and CDR2 FYNNEI. This CDR3 comprises 12 residues. V was cut by 7 bases and J by 2 bases, with 8 bases left in between. The CDR3 bases are TGTGCCAGCAATACAGGGAACTATGGCTACACCTTC. Its protein is CASNTGNYGYTF.

The chain carries TRBV4-1 and TRBJ1-2; D unresolved. The CDR3 length is 15 residues. Germline CDR1 is MGHRA and CDR2 is YSYEKL. The V end lost 0 bases, the J end lost 7 bases, and 15 bases lay between the germline ends. The CDR3 is CASSQDGGLKTGYTF. The CDR3 DNA reads as TGCGCCAGCAGCCAAGATGGCGGTTTAAAGACTGGCTACACCTTC.

The CDR3 DNA sequence: TGCAGTGCTAGTTGGGGGAATCAGCCCCAGCATTTT. It translates to CSASWGNQPQHF. This chain uses TRBV20-1 with TRBJ1-5; weak D call: TRBD1 (5 bases). V gave up 3 bases and J gave up 4 bases, with 7 bases separating them. Per the germline V gene, CDR1 is DFQATT and CDR2 is SNEGSKA (reference sequence). The CDR3 loop spans 12 amino acids.

Only a few counts were recorded for this clone. This rearrangement joins TRBV6-2 or TRBV6-3 to TRBJ1-6; TRBD1 might be the D (6 bases). V shed 6 bases and J shed 5 bases, with 17 bases lying between them. The germline CDR1 and CDR2 sequences are MNHEY and SVGEGT. The CDR3 extends over 16 amino acids. CDR3 region: CASSSYHRDNNSPLHF. Written as DNA, the CDR3 is TGTGCCAGCAGCTCCTACCACCGGGACAATAATTCACCCCTCCACTTT.

The J gene is TRBJ1-4, the V gene TRBV5-1; D remains unclear. The germline gives CDR1 SGHRS, CDR2 YFSETQ. The CDR3 is 15 residues long. V dropped 0 bases and J dropped 0 bases, with 6 bases sitting between them. The CDR3 spells CASSLAGTTNEKLFF. The CDR3, as DNA: TGCGCCAGCAGCTTGGCCGGGACAACTAATGAAAAACTGTTTTTT.

This clone has only one observation. The J gene is TRBJ2-7, the V gene TRBV6-6; TRBD2 might be the D (6 bases). The V and J ends lost 7 bases and 5 bases respectively, with 9 bases between them. CDR3 length equals 11 residues. The germline V gene encodes CDR1 MNHNY and CDR2 SVGAGI (reference sequence). CDR3 sequence reads: CASTTSHEQYF. DNA of the CDR3: TGTGCCAGCACCACTAGCCACGAGCAGTACTTC.

The chain carries TRBV7-2 and TRBJ1-1; weak D call: TRBD1 (6 bases). The germline gives CDR1 SGHTA, CDR2 FQGNSA. Trimming stripped 4 bases from V and 11 bases from J, with 20 bases between. The CDR3 is 14 amino acids. The CDR3 coding sequence is TGTGCCAGCAGCTCGTCGGTGGGGGGGCGCTTGGCTTTCTTT. Translation: CASSSSVGGRLAFF.

The V call is TRBV24-1, the J call TRBJ2-4, with 8 bases fitting TRBD2. Germline CDR1 is KGHDR and CDR2 is SFDVKD. After removal of 3 bases from V and 2 bases from J, the junction contained 5 bases not matched to a gene. This CDR3 comprises 16 residues. DNA for the CDR3: TGTGCCACCAGTGATGCCCGCGGGGGGACCAAAAACATTCAGTACTTC. Its translation: CATSDARGGTKNIQYF.

The chain couples TRBV6-2 or TRBV6-3 to TRBJ2-1; 7 bases agree with TRBD1. J lost 2 bases, V lost 2 bases, and 9 bases had no gene match. CDR3 size: 17 residues. Germline loops: CDR1 MNHEY, CDR2 SVGEGT. Written as DNA, the CDR3 is TGTGCCAGCAGTTACAACCCACAGGGGCAGACCTACAATGAGCAGTTCTTC. Amino acid sequence: CASSYNPQGQTYNEQFF.

The rearrangement uses TRBV27 and TRBJ2-3; D is unclear. The V end lost 2 bases, the J end lost 0 bases, and 9 bases lay between the germline ends. The CDR3 is made up of 15 amino acids. Germline V CDR1 and CDR2: MNHEY, SMNVEV (reference sequence). Here the CDR3 reads CASSLLGPSTDTQYF. DNA for the CDR3: TGTGCCAGCAGTTTACTGGGCCCCAGCACAGATACGCAGTATTTT.

This clone was found once. A read error may account for a junction end that differs from germline. The chain has TRBV11-2 and TRBJ2-3, with D possibly matching TRBD2 (6 bases). Germline V CDR1 and CDR2: SGHAT, FQNNGV. The CDR3 totals 18 residues. CDR3 residues: CASRLDPPGLGATDTQYF. The CDR3 nucleotides read TGTGCCAGCAGATTAGACCCCCCGGGACTCGGGGCCACAGATACGCAGTATTTT.

The rearrangement uses TRBV3-1 (or the pseudogene TRBV3-2) and TRBJ1-3; tentatively, D is TRBD1 (5 bases). Trimming took off 3 bases at V and 2 bases at J, with 8 bases between the two ends. Germline lookup yields CDR1 LGHDT and CDR2 YNNKEL (reference sequence). The CDR3 runs 14 residues. The CDR3 spells CASSQPGPGNTIYF. The CDR3 DNA reads TGTGCCAGCAGCCAGCCAGGGCCTGGAAACACCATATATTTT.

The chain is built from TRBV11-3 and TRBJ2-2; D is uncertain. V lost 5 bases to trimming and J lost 4 bases, with 8 bases between them. The CDR3 is made up of 13 amino acids. The germline CDR1 and CDR2 sequences are SGHNT and YENEEA. The CDR3 DNA sequence: TGTGCCAGCAGCGTCGACGGCACCGGGGAGCTGTTTTTT. It codes for CASSVDGTGELFF.

The chain couples TRBV7-2 to TRBJ2-1; TRBD1 agrees at 9 bases. J gave up 3 bases and V 5 bases, and 5 bases lay outside the gene matches. Germline CDR1 and CDR2: SGHTA and FQGNSA. The CDR3 loop spans 15 amino acids. The CDR3 nucleotides read TGTGCCAGCAGCCAAGAGACAGGGGGCTACAATGAGCAGTTCTTC. It specifies CASSQETGGYNEQFF.

The rearrangement joins TRBV19 to TRBJ2-1; D gene unclear. Germline V gene data show CDR1 as LNHDA and CDR2 as SQIVND (reference sequence). The CDR3 consists of 14 residues. Trimming removed 3 bases from V and 5 bases from J, with 11 bases in between. CDR3 loop: CASSIQLLNNEQFF. CDR3 in DNA: TGTGCCAGTAGTATCCAACTCTTGAACAATGAGCAGTTCTTC.

This chain connects TRBV7-2 to TRBJ2-7, with 10 bases lining up with TRBD2. Losses at the gene ends were 1 base for V and 7 bases for J; bases not matched to a gene: 19. This CDR3 has 19 amino acids. Germline V gives CDR1 SGHTA, CDR2 FQGNSA. The DNA for the CDR3 is TGTGCCAGCAGCTTAGGCCCTCGCACCCTAGCGGGAGCTCCAGGTGAGCAGTACTTC. Amino acids: CASSLGPRTLAGAPGEQYF.

The rearrangement uses TRBV6-5 and TRBJ1-1; D gene uncertain. The CDR3 is 13 residues long. The germline V gene encodes CDR1 MNHEY and CDR2 SVGAGI. The ends were cut back, 5 bases at V and 3 bases at J, with 10 bases in the middle. The CDR3 here is CASSPPGYTEAFF. DNA of the CDR3: TGTGCCAGCAGTCCTCCCGGGTACACTGAAGCTTTCTTT.

The V gene is TRBV4-2, the J gene TRBJ2-7; tentatively, D is TRBD2 (5 bases). Per germline, CDR1 LGHNA and CDR2 YNFKEQ. This CDR3 comprises 14 residues. V was shortened by 6 bases and J by 1 base, with 13 bases between the two germline ends. CDR3: CASSRNTGSYEQYF. In DNA, the CDR3 is TGTGCCAGCAGTCGCAATACGGGGTCCTACGAGCAGTACTTC.

The chain recombines TRBV24-1 with TRBJ2-1; D remains unclear. This CDR3 is built from 12 residues. Trimming removed 0 bases at V and 10 bases at J, with 6 bases between. Germline assignment: CDR1 KGHDR and CDR2 SFDVKD. The CDR3 reads CATSDLTGEQFF. CDR3 DNA sequence: TGTGCCACCAGTGATTTGACTGGCGAGCAGTTCTTC.

The chain combines TRBV28 with TRBJ1-2, with D unclear. The CDR3 runs to 12 residues. Trimming stripped 11 bases from V and 5 bases from J, with 15 bases between. CDR1 and CDR2 (germline): MDHEN, SYDVKM. The CDR3 loop is CAASRGPYGYTF. CDR3 DNA: TGTGCCGCATCTAGAGGGCCTTATGGCTACACCTTC.

V gene TRBV29-1 combines with J gene TRBJ2-5; the D call may be TRBD1 or TRBD2 (6 bases each). V was clipped by 1 base and J by 2 bases, with 14 bases between them. Germline CDR1 is SQVTM and CDR2 is ANQGSEA. This CDR3 has 15 amino acids. In DNA, the CDR3 is TGCAGCGTTGAAGTGCCCAGGGGAGGACAAGAGACCCAGTACTTC. It yields the protein CSVEVPRGGQETQYF.

The rearrangement uses TRBV3-1 (or the pseudogene TRBV3-2) and TRBJ1-5, with D perhaps TRBD1 (6 bases). The ends were cut back, 0 bases at V and 5 bases at J, with 11 bases in the middle. The V gene's germline CDR1 is LGHDT and CDR2 YNNKEL (reference sequence). This CDR3 region has 15 residues. The CDR3: CASSQDTAGDQPQHF. Written as DNA, the CDR3 is TGTGCCAGCAGCCAAGATACGGCAGGGGATCAGCCCCAGCATTTT.